These T cell receptor beta chains were read from a single sample in a study of T cells expressing NK-cell markers. TCRdb reworked the 5' RACE reads into one entry per CDR3 protein, no DNA. This sample's table has about 540,000 distinct CDR3 sequences. The specimen was blood T cells: a sorted CD56 or NKG2C T cell subset, CD4+ or CD8+ T cells, or bulk PBMC T cells (not recorded which). Source of these receptors: a man between 18 and 29 years old in good health. Both conserved end residues are part of each CDR3. Fields, in order: J gene, V gene, CDR3 protein.

TRBJ1-1,TRBV7-3,CASSLQGGIGGTEAFF
TRBJ1-1,TRBV27,CASRSGGSTEAFF
TRBJ2-7,TRBV27,CASSPIGQSSYEQYF
TRBJ1-3,TRBV6-1,CASQGNRGNTIYF
TRBJ2-5,TRBV20-1,CSAEGDYQETQYF
TRBJ2-1,TRBV24-1,CATSYGLEQFF
TRBJ2-2,TRBV12-3/TRBV12-4,CASRALTSGTGELFF
TRBJ1-1,TRBV18,CASSLRGSMGNTEAFF
TRBJ2-7,TRBV18,CASSPAVTPEQYF
TRBJ1-2,TRBV4-1,CASSQPKTGEKGGYTF
TRBJ2-3,TRBV20-1,CSARGQRGTDTQYF
TRBJ2-3,TRBV6-1,CASSDQQGSTQYF
TRBJ2-1,TRBV6-2/TRBV6-3,CASSYSVLSGSLSGYNEQFF
TRBJ2-1,TRBV29-1,CSFDRESSNEQFF
TRBJ2-7,TRBV20-1,CSARPTSGSLYEQYF
TRBJ1-5,TRBV12-3/TRBV12-4,CASSLGPQRQPQHF
TRBJ1-4,TRBV4-1,CASSQDQGQRNEKLFF
TRBJ2-3,TRBV7-9,CASSLARGGRVTQYF
TRBJ2-1,TRBV18,CASSNSSERGRKDEQFF
TRBJ2-1,TRBV18,CASSRRGGTYNEQFF
TRBJ2-7,TRBV4-3,CASSQDVGQTYEQYF
TRBJ2-7,TRBV6-2/TRBV6-3,CASSYSKLEGAGEQYF
TRBJ2-1,TRBV7-2,CASSPIGTRSYNEQFF
TRBJ1-2,TRBV6-6,CASSPGGIYGYTF
TRBJ2-4,TRBV11-2,CASSPHRGLENIQYF
TRBJ2-1,TRBV7-9,CASSQRGQGMANEQFF
TRBJ2-1,TRBV5-6,CASSQAGAGAYNEQFF
TRBJ2-1,TRBV5-1,CASSANGLAGAEQFF
TRBJ1-5,TRBV9,CASSEGGHRNYQPQHF
TRBJ2-7,TRBV7-8,CASSLGLAGNPLYEQYF
TRBJ2-3,TRBV6-1,CASREHYKGDTQYF
TRBJ2-6,TRBV7-6,CASSLSGVFSSGANVLTF
TRBJ2-3,TRBV6-1,CASRLTNQDTQYF
TRBJ2-1,TRBV20-1,CSARVEGDEQFF
TRBJ2-1,TRBV7-2,CASRGGPNEQFF
TRBJ2-1,TRBV10-3,CAILRVGNNEQFF
TRBJ1-2,TRBV6-5,CASSYAARGMNYGYTF
TRBJ1-2,TRBV5-1,CASSPRDRGPFGYTF
TRBJ1-1,TRBV6-5,CASSYAYDTEAFF
TRBJ2-1,TRBV11-2,CASSQGSQGRVRQFF
TRBJ2-1,TRBV20-1,CSARDSSVAGVGNEQFF
TRBJ2-7,TRBV7-3,CASSQGAVSYEQYF
TRBJ2-5,TRBV5-5,CASSLELVKETQYF
TRBJ2-1,TRBV24-1,CATSGTSGGAPYNEQFF
TRBJ2-5,TRBV2,CASTPTGSVGETQYF
TRBJ2-4,TRBV20-1,CSARGMFDLAKNIQYF
TRBJ2-7,TRBV6-1,CASSRVPQSSYEQYF
TRBJ2-3,TRBV5-5,CASSFGVRHQTDTQYF
TRBJ2-1,TRBV12-3/TRBV12-4,CASSFSRDGDNEQFF
TRBJ2-1,TRBV5-8,CASSSYLRTFGFF
TRBJ2-1,TRBV10-1,CASSESTLGAVRDRVHNEQFF
TRBJ2-7,TRBV20-1,CSALLYSDLYEQYF
TRBJ2-2,TRBV29-1,CSAVAGGVTGELFF